This T cell receptor beta chain was identified in a study of cytomegalovirus exposure and HLA in healthy donors. Study-level points and caveats: A list of approximately 150 TCR beta chains associated with cytomegalovirus was given. A classifier reportedly called cytomegalovirus status with high sensitivity and specificity.

Libraries were prepared by immunoSEQ multiplex PCR; TCRdb keeps only in-frame clonotypes and omits some of them. The sample lists approximately 180,000 clones, roughly 88% occurring once. Points on this clone: Antigen: not known.

Sequencing was done on a sample of PBMCs. The TCR originated in a woman aged 18-29 years in good health and CMV-seronegative.

CDR3 in amino acids: CASSFYYGSSGANVLTF. CDR3 coding DNA: TGTGCCAGCTCATTTTACTATGGCTCCTCTGGGGCCAACGTCCTGACTTTC. The chain recombines TRBV18 with TRBJ2-6; D call uncertain. The V gene lost 5 bases and the J gene lost 0 bases, with 14 bases spanning the gap. This CDR3 has 17 amino acids. Germline CDR1 is KGHSH and CDR2 is LQKENI.